A single sample gave rise to the 21 T cell receptor beta chains below, sequenced in a study of blood T cell repertoires in COVID-19 (dated by TCRdb to about 2020). The library was built by means of the immunoSEQ multiplex PCR assay. TCRdb took over this immuneACCESS table, retaining in-frame rearrangements with V and J assigned. Such tables are incomplete; in checked studies, under half of the missing clones stem from an unresolved V gene, and the remainder is unexplained. Present in this sample are over 150,000 clones, roughly 85% of which were seen just once. The ten largest clones take up approximately 9% of the sample. Sequenced material: PBMCs or T cells enriched from blood (not recorded which). The source of these receptors is a woman aged 18 to 35 who had recovered from COVID-19.

The chain uses TRBV11-2 and TRBJ2-3; no clear D gene. Per the germline V gene, CDR1 is SGHAT and CDR2 is FQNNGV. With 0 bases removed from V and 2 bases from J, the gap between germline ends came to 9 bases. This CDR3 contains 15 residues. Here the CDR3 reads CASSLDRGDTDTQYF. The CDR3, as DNA: TGTGCCAGCAGCTTAGACCGAGGTGACACAGATACGCAGTATTTT.

This chain links TRBV24-1 with TRBJ2-2, with a possible D match to TRBD2 (5 bases). This CDR3 has 15 amino acids. The germline V and J ends were trimmed by 3 bases and 1 base, with 8 bases remaining between them. Germline V gives CDR1 KGHDR, CDR2 SFDVKD. The CDR3 loop reads CATSDGSWNTGELFF. Written as DNA, the CDR3 is TGTGCCACCAGTGATGGGAGCTGGAACACCGGGGAGCTGTTTTTT.

The chain combines TRBV5-6 with TRBJ1-2, with TRBD1 matching over 7 bases. CDR3 length: 17 amino acids. V trimming: 4 bases; J trimming: 0 bases; junction bases outside the gene matches: 12. Germline lookup yields CDR1 SGHDT and CDR2 YYEEEE. CDR3 DNA sequence: TGTGCCAGCAGCCCCCTTTACTCGACAGGGCCTAACTATGGCTACACCTTC. It translates to CASSPLYSTGPNYGYTF.

The genes are TRBV2 and TRBJ2-3; D is uncertain. CDR3 length equals 13 residues. Germline V gene lookup returns CDR1 SNHLY and CDR2 FYNNEI. Trimming took 8 bases from V and 0 from J, leaving 9 bases between them. CDR3 in DNA: TGTGCCAGCGGCAGGATTAGCACAGATACGCAGTATTTT. It translates to CASGRISTDTQYF.

This clone showed up just once. The gene calls are TRBV27 and TRBJ1-2, with TRBD1 matching over 9 bases. The V gene's germline CDR1 is MNHEY and CDR2 SMNVEV (reference sequence). V shed 7 bases, J shed 2 bases, and the junction held 5 bases outside the gene matches. The CDR3 is 14 residues long. CDR3 sequence: CASTRQGGNYGYTF. Here the CDR3 DNA reads TGTGCCAGCACACGACAGGGGGGGAACTATGGCTACACCTTC.

J is TRBJ1-2 and V is TRBV12-3 or TRBV12-4; 8 nucleotides match TRBD1. The CDR3 length is 13 residues. V dropped 6 bases and J dropped 8; count of bases not matched to a gene: 8. Written as DNA, the CDR3 is TGTGCCAGCAGCCCTGGACAGGGTTACGGCTACACCTTC. Translation gives CASSPGQGYGYTF.

Concerning this clone: Other DNA sequences within the sample encode an identical CDR3. The V and J genes are TRBV29-1 and TRBJ1-1; TRBD1 aligns across 8 bases. Looked up from germline, CDR1 is SQVTM and CDR2 is ANQGSEA. V trimming: 6 bases; J trimming: 3 bases; junction bases outside the gene matches: 3. The CDR3 runs to 12 residues. DNA of the CDR3: TGCAGCGTCGAGGACAGGGACACTGAAGCTTTCTTT. It yields the protein CSVEDRDTEAFF.

This chain uses TRBV5-1 with TRBJ2-1, with D uncertain. The CDR3 covers 12 residues. Germline V CDR1 and CDR2: SGHRS, YFSETQ. V lost 2 bases to trimming and J lost 9 bases, with 9 bases between them. CDR3 sequence: CASSLSESEQFF. The CDR3, as DNA: TGCGCCAGCAGCTTATCCGAGAGTGAGCAGTTCTTC.

This chain uses TRBV3-1 (or the pseudogene TRBV3-2) with TRBJ2-7; D possibly corresponds to TRBD2 (5 bases). This CDR3 comprises 15 residues. Between the trimmed V and J ends, which lost 0 bases and 7 bases, there was a span of 16 bases. CDR1 and CDR2 (germline): LGHDT, YNNKEL (reference sequence). In nucleotides, the CDR3 is TGTGCCAGCAGCCAAGATGCCGGGGTAGGTTATGAGCAGTACTTC. This encodes CASSQDAGVGYEQYF.

V is TRBV28 and J is TRBJ1-2, with TRBD1 identical over 7 bases. The CDR3 loop spans 15 amino acids. V shed 6 bases and J 4 bases; nucleotides not matched to a gene: 11. In germline, CDR1 is MDHEN, CDR2 SYDVKM. The DNA for the CDR3 is TGTGCCAGCAGGCCTACAGGGCAGGGGGGCTATGGCTACACCTTC. Protein sequence: CASRPTGQGGYGYTF.

The chain recombines TRBV9 with TRBJ2-7, with 8 positions matching TRBD2. Germline V gene data show CDR1 as SGDLS and CDR2 as YYNGEE. This CDR3 region has 14 residues. Unmatched junction bases numbered 6, after V lost 3 bases and J lost 4 bases. For the CDR3, the DNA is TGTGCCAGCAGCGCCCCGGGGGGGCTGTACGAGCAGTACTTC. Encoded protein: CASSAPGGLYEQYF.

The chain links TRBV27 to TRBJ1-4, with D tentatively TRBD1 (6 bases). In germline, CDR1 is MNHEY, CDR2 SMNVEV (reference sequence). This CDR3 has 14 residues. Trimming pared 2 bases from V and 6 bases from J, leaving 10 bases between. The CDR3 here is CASSLGGAYEKLFF. The CDR3 coding sequence is TGTGCCAGCAGTTTAGGGGGGGCTTATGAAAAACTGTTTTTT.

This sequence joins TRBV28 and TRBJ1-1; 8 bases match TRBD1. With 6 bases clipped from V and 2 bases from J, the junction kept 8 bases outside the gene matches. Germline CDR1 MDHEN, CDR2 SYDVKM. The CDR3 spans 15 residues. The CDR3 DNA sequence: TGTGCCAGCAGCAATAGGACAGGGCGAAACACTGAAGCTTTCTTT. It yields the protein CASSNRTGRNTEAFF.

The chain is built from TRBV6-1 and TRBJ1-6, with D perhaps matching TRBD1 (6 bases). The V end lost 2 bases, the J end lost 9 bases, and 11 bases lay between the germline ends. There are 14 residues in the CDR3. The germline CDR1 and CDR2 sequences are MNHNS and SASEGT. Here the CDR3 DNA reads TGTGCCAGCAGTGAACCTCAGGGGACTTCACCCCTCCACTTT. This translates into CASSEPQGTSPLHF.

The rearrangement joins TRBV5-8 to TRBJ2-1, with 11 positions matching TRBD1. The CDR3 covers 15 residues. CDR1 and CDR2 from the germline V gene are SGHTS and YDEGEE. V lost 0 bases, J lost 5 bases, and 1 base stayed unmatched. The CDR3 bases are TGTGCCAGCAGCTTGGGGACAGGGGGCCACAATGAGCAGTTCTTC. Translation: CASSLGTGGHNEQFF.

The V call is TRBV6-4, the J call TRBJ1-1; 7 bases match TRBD1. Germline CDR1 MRHNA, CDR2 SNTAGT. The length of the CDR3 is 14 residues. V gave up 6 bases and J gave up 4 bases; unmatched junction bases: 8. The CDR3 sequence: CASSYAGGSTEAFF. CDR3 sequence (DNA): TGTGCCAGCAGCTACGCAGGGGGGAGCACTGAAGCTTTCTTT.

V gene TRBV21-1 combines with J gene TRBJ1-2; TRBD1 is the table's D call, not checked against the DNA. TRBV21-1 corresponds to a pseudogene. CDR3 length: 15 residues. The CDR3 coding sequence is TGTGCCAGCAGCAAAGTTCAGGGGGCGAACTATGGCTACACCTTC. Translation gives CASSKVQGANYGYTF.

The chain recombines TRBV15 with TRBJ2-1; D might be TRBD1 (6 bases). Germline V gene lookup returns CDR1 LNHNV and CDR2 YYDKDF (reference sequence). V was pared by 0 bases and J by 10 bases, with 7 bases between. This CDR3 comprises 12 residues. The DNA of the CDR3 is TGTGCCACCAGCAGAGATAGGGGGGAGCAGTTCTTC. Translation gives CATSRDRGEQFF. Combining the CDR3 with reference TRBV15 and TRBJ2-1 gives the whole variable domain DAMVIQNPRYQVTQFGKPVTLSCSQTLNHNVMYWYQQKSSQAPKLLFHYYDKDFNNEADTPDNFQSRRPNTSFCFLDIRSPGLGDTAMYLCATSRDRGEQFFGPGTRLTVL.

The genes are TRBV21-1 and TRBJ1-3; no DNA check was done on the table's D call, TRBD1. TRBV21-1 has pseudogene status. The CDR3 length is 14 residues. CDR3 sequence reads: CASSSQGGGNTIYF. In nucleotides, the CDR3 is TGTGCCAGCAGCTCACAGGGGGGTGGAAACACCATATATTTT.

The chain uses TRBV5-1 and TRBJ1-1; no clear D. Germline CDR1 is SGHRS and CDR2 is YFSETQ. The CDR3 length is 15 residues. V lost 0 bases and J 3 bases, leaving 12 bases between the germline ends. DNA of the CDR3: TGCGCCAGCAGCTTGGTCTCAGGAACACACACTGAAGCTTTCTTT. This gives the protein CASSLVSGTHTEAFF.

This clone showed up just a few times. The chain recombines TRBV27 with TRBJ2-2; perhaps TRBD1 as D (6 bases). The CDR3 is 14 amino acids. Between the trimmed V and J ends, which lost 6 bases and 3 bases, there was a span of 11 bases. Germline CDR1 and CDR2: MNHEY and SMNVEV (reference sequence). CDR3 in DNA: TGTGCCAGCAGACTTGACAGGTACACCGGGGAGCTGTTTTTT. This translates into CASRLDRYTGELFF.